The 30 T cell receptor beta chains below all came from one sample that was sequenced in a study of blood T cell repertoires in COVID-19. Sequencing was performed with immunoSEQ multiplex PCR; in TCRdb, only in-frame clones are kept and a portion is missing. The sample lists nearly 350,000 clones, roughly 89% occurring once. Sequencing was done on a sample of peripheral blood. Every receptor here comes from a young woman who had recovered from COVID-19.

The chain recombines TRBV6-5 with TRBJ1-5; TRBD1 agrees at 7 bases. The V gene end was trimmed by 11 bases and the J gene end by 0 bases; junction bases not matched to a gene: 10. Looked up from germline, CDR1 is MNHEY and CDR2 is SVGAGI. This CDR3 has 15 residues. Here the CDR3 DNA reads TGTGCCGGGCAGGGGGACGGGGATAGCAATCAGCCCCAGCATTTT. Protein: CAGQGDGDSNQPQHF.

Note on this clone: The same CDR3 can be traced to other DNA sequences in this sample. The gene calls are TRBV3-1 (or the pseudogene TRBV3-2) and TRBJ2-3; 11 bases fit TRBD2. The ends lost 2 bases at V and 3 bases at J; junction bases unmatched: 1. Per the germline V gene, CDR1 is LGHDT and CDR2 is YNNKEL (reference sequence). The CDR3 sequence is 15 residues long. This CDR3 reads CASSQRTSGTDTQYF. The CDR3 bases are TGTGCCAGCAGCCAAAGGACTAGCGGGACAGATACGCAGTATTTT.

The chain couples TRBV5-5 to TRBJ2-1, with 7 bases that match TRBD2. Germline assignment: CDR1 SGHKS and CDR2 YYEKEE (reference sequence). V lost 2 bases, J lost 3 bases, and 2 bases stayed unmatched. The CDR3 is 14 residues long. CDR3 amino acids: CASSLPSGYNEQFF. As DNA, the CDR3 is TGTGCCAGCAGCTTACCTAGCGGCTACAATGAGCAGTTCTTC.

V gene TRBV27 combines with J gene TRBJ1-4; a possible D gene is TRBD1 (5 bases). Germline V lookup: CDR1 MNHEY, CDR2 SMNVEV (reference sequence). The CDR3 consists of 16 residues. Trimming removed 0 bases at V and 8 bases at J, with 16 bases between. In DNA, the CDR3 is TGTGCCAGCAGTTTATCCTGGCCAGGGCTTGGGGAAAAACTGTTTTTT. This translates into CASSLSWPGLGEKLFF.

This sequence joins TRBV7-8 and TRBJ1-1; a possible D gene is TRBD1 (5 bases). Trimming left V 5 bases short and J 2 bases short, with 15 bases between. CDR3 length equals 15 residues. CDR1 is SGHVS and CDR2 is FQNEAQ in the germline V gene. The CDR3 bases are TGTGCCAGCAGCCCCCGGGGAGGGGTAAACACTGAAGCTTTCTTT. It specifies CASSPRGGVNTEAFF.

The V and J genes are TRBV7-9 and TRBJ2-1, with TRBD2 matching over 10 bases. V trimming: 5 bases; J trimming: 3 bases; junction bases outside the gene matches: 10. CDR1 and CDR2 from the germline V gene are SEHNR and FQNEAQ (reference sequence). This CDR3 contains 17 residues. CDR3 coding DNA: TGTGCCAGCAGCCCCCCCCTCTCTAGCGGGGGCTACAATGAGCAGTTCTTC. It codes for CASSPPLSSGGYNEQFF.

The rearrangement links TRBV7-2 to TRBJ2-3, with D perhaps TRBD2 (5 bases). V was clipped by 4 bases and J by 5 bases, with 16 bases between them. CDR1 is SGHTA, CDR2 FQGNSA, per germline. This CDR3 is 15 amino acids long. The CDR3 nucleotides are TGTGCCAGCAGCTCCGGAAGAAGGACTCTAGATACGCAGTATTTT. It codes for CASSSGRRTLDTQYF.

The chain employs TRBV6-5 and TRBJ2-7; 11 nucleotides match TRBD1. Trimming cost V 7 bases and J 4 bases; bases outside gene matches: 6. This CDR3 region has 14 residues. Germline loops: CDR1 MNHEY, CDR2 SVGAGI. CDR3 loop: CASNPGQGGYEQYV. Here the CDR3 DNA reads TGTGCCAGCAACCCGGGACAGGGGGGGTACGAGCAGTACGTC.

The rearrangement links TRBV29-1 to TRBJ1-1; the D gene is possibly TRBD1 (6 bases). This CDR3 spans 14 amino acids. V was cut by 4 bases and J by 1 base, with 13 bases left in between. Germline CDR1 is SQVTM and CDR2 is ANQGSEA. The CDR3 nucleotides read TGCAGCGTTGTGGGCGGGGGCCCGAACACTGAAGCTTTCTTT. It codes for CSVVGGGPNTEAFF.

In its sample, this clone was seen a few times. The V call is TRBV14, the J call TRBJ1-3, with D tentatively TRBD1 (5 bases). CDR1 and CDR2 (germline): SGHDN, FVKESK. The V end lost 1 base, the J end lost 2 bases, and 9 bases lay between the germline ends. CDR3 length equals 15 residues. The CDR3 is CASSQVQGAGNTIYF. The CDR3, as DNA: TGTGCCAGCAGCCAAGTACAAGGGGCTGGAAACACCATATATTTT. The variable domain in full, with the rest retrieved from reference TRBV14 and TRBJ1-3, is EAGVTQFPSHSVIEKGQTVTLRCDPISGHDNLYWYRRVMGKEIKFLLHFVKESKQDESGMPNNRFLAERTGGTYSTLKVQPAELEDSGVYFCASSQVQGAGNTIYFGEGSWLTVV.

The rearrangement links TRBV15 to TRBJ1-5; no reliable D call. The V end lost 0 bases, the J end lost 0 bases, and 6 bases lay between the germline ends. The CDR3 totals 15 residues. The germline gives CDR1 LNHNV, CDR2 YYDKDF (reference sequence). Here the CDR3 DNA reads TGTGCCACCAGCAGAGATTATAATAGCAATCAGCCCCAGCATTTT. Amino acids: CATSRDYNSNQPQHF.

V usage is TRBV20-1 and J usage is TRBJ1-2, with a possible D match to TRBD1 (5 bases). Germline CDR1 and CDR2: DFQATT and SNEGSKA (reference sequence). V was trimmed by 5 bases and J by 6 bases, leaving 10 bases between them. The CDR3 consists of 11 residues. CDR3 amino acids: CSALGGDGYTF. The CDR3 DNA reads as TGCAGTGCTCTTGGGGGGGATGGCTACACCTTC.

CDR3 nucleotide sequence: TGTGCCACCAGTGACCTCCCGACAGGGGATGTAGAGACCCAGTACTTC. As protein: CATSDLPTGDVETQYF. This chain joins TRBV24-1 and TRBJ2-5; 8 nucleotides match TRBD1. The junction had 10 bases not matched to a gene; V was cut back by 4 bases and J by 4 bases. Germline V gives CDR1 KGHDR, CDR2 SFDVKD. The length of the CDR3 is 16 residues.

The chain has TRBV19 and TRBJ2-7; tentative D call: TRBD2 (6 bases). Trimming took 4 bases from V and 6 from J, leaving 19 bases between them. CDR1 is LNHDA and CDR2 is SQIVND in the germline V gene (reference sequence). The length of the CDR3 is 15 residues. The chain's CDR3 is CASSRKAGGWFEQYV. The CDR3 DNA sequence: TGTGCCAGTAGTAGAAAAGCGGGTGGGTGGTTCGAGCAGTACGTC.

V usage is TRBV19 and J usage is TRBJ1-2; TRBD1 matches at 7 bases. The CDR3 contains 13 residues. Germline loops: CDR1 LNHDA, CDR2 SQIVND (reference sequence). After removal of 8 bases from V and 4 bases from J, the junction contained 7 bases not matched to a gene. CDR3 bases: TGTGCCAGTGGCGACAGGGAGGCCTATGGCTACACCTTC. Protein: CASGDREAYGYTF. Based on the CDR3 plus reference TRBV19 and TRBJ1-2, the full variable domain is DGGITQSPKYLFRKEGQNVTLSCEQNLNHDAMYWYRQDPGQGLRLIYYSQIVNDFQKGDIAEGYSVSREKKESFPLTVTSAQKNPTAFYLCASGDREAYGYTFGSGTRLTVV.

The CDR3 sequence is CASSQDHGTEYGYTF. The CDR3 bases are TGTGCCAGCAGCCAAGATCATGGCACAGAATATGGCTACACCTTC. The V call is TRBV3-1 (or the pseudogene TRBV3-2), the J call TRBJ1-2; D gene uncertain. Per the germline V gene, CDR1 is LGHDT and CDR2 is YNNKEL (reference sequence). The length of the CDR3 is 15 residues. Trimming pared 0 bases from V and 5 bases from J, leaving 13 bases between.

The chain has TRBV9 and TRBJ1-5; D gene unclear. The germline gives CDR1 SGDLS, CDR2 YYNGEE. V dropped 3 bases and J dropped 1 base, with 5 bases sitting between them. This CDR3 is 13 amino acids long. The CDR3 coding sequence is TGTGCCAGCAGCGCGGGAAGCAATCAGCCCCAGCATTTT. Translation: CASSAGSNQPQHF.

This clone has only one observation. This chain joins TRBV9 and TRBJ2-1; D possibly corresponds to TRBD2 (7 bases). V lost 3 bases, J lost 4 bases, and 17 bases lay in between. CDR3 length: 16 amino acids. Germline CDR1 SGDLS, CDR2 YYNGEE. CDR3 protein: CASSAPAGAGYNEQFF. In DNA form, the CDR3 reads TGTGCCAGCAGCGCTCCCGCGGGGGCAGGATACAATGAGCAGTTCTTC.

This chain joins TRBV6-6 and TRBJ1-4, with a tentative D call TRBD1 (5 bases). The V gene lost 6 bases and the J gene lost 3 bases, with 14 bases spanning the gap. Germline loops: CDR1 MNHNY, CDR2 SVGAGI (reference sequence). There are 15 residues in the CDR3. Here the CDR3 DNA reads TGTGCCAGCAGATATTTGGGGGAGGCTAATGAAAAACTGTTTTTT. Translating it yields CASRYLGEANEKLFF.

The rearrangement links TRBV2 to TRBJ2-2; D is undetermined. Trimming removed 7 bases at V and 2 bases at J, with 8 bases between. CDR1 is SNHLY and CDR2 is FYNNEI in the germline V gene. The CDR3 is 13 residues long. DNA of the CDR3: TGTGCCAGCACTGTCCTTAACACCGGGGAGCTGTTTTTT. Its translation is CASTVLNTGELFF.

CDR3 in DNA: TGTGCCAGCAGTACGGGGGAACGAGAGACCCAGTACTTC. As protein: CASSTGERETQYF. The chain employs TRBV6-2 or TRBV6-3 and TRBJ2-5; tentative D call: TRBD2 (6 bases). The V and J ends lost 5 bases and 4 bases respectively, with 11 bases between them. The CDR3 loop spans 13 amino acids. CDR1 MNHEY and CDR2 SVGEGT come from the germline V gene.

Comments on this clone: Other DNA sequences in the sample encode the same CDR3. The J gene is TRBJ2-2, the V gene TRBV7-6; 7 nucleotides align to TRBD1. There are 15 residues in the CDR3. V was pared by 1 base and J by 1 base, with 0 bases of the junction left unmatched. Germline CDR1 SGHVS, CDR2 FNYEAQ. The CDR3 DNA reads as TGTGCCAGCAGCTTAGGGACAGGGAACACCGGGGAGCTGTTTTTT. Translated, it gives CASSLGTGNTGELFF.

The J gene is TRBJ1-4, the V gene TRBV14; 8 bases are shared with TRBD1. Germline V gene lookup returns CDR1 SGHDN and CDR2 FVKESK. The V and J ends lost 2 bases and 0 bases, in that order; junction bases with no gene match: 8. This CDR3 spans 18 amino acids. The CDR3 coding sequence is TGTGCCAGCAGCCAAATATCCGGGACAGGTCCAACTAATGAAAAACTGTTTTTT. Translation: CASSQISGTGPTNEKLFF.

A remark on this clone: Distinct nucleotide sequences in the sample also encode this CDR3. This chain connects TRBV24-1 to TRBJ2-5, with a tentative D call TRBD2 (6 bases). This CDR3 is built from 15 residues. Trimming pared 3 bases from V and 5 bases from J, leaving 15 bases between. The germline CDR1 and CDR2 sequences are KGHDR and SFDVKD. The CDR3: CATSDPSTGGETQYF. The DNA of the CDR3 is TGTGCCACCAGTGATCCTTCGACTGGAGGGGAGACCCAGTACTTC.

The chain has TRBV3-1 (or the pseudogene TRBV3-2) and TRBJ2-2; D perhaps matches TRBD2 (6 bases). CDR1 is LGHDT, CDR2 YNNKEL, per germline (reference sequence). There are 16 residues in the CDR3. Trimming removed 3 bases from V and 6 bases from J, with 17 bases in between. CDR3 amino acids: CASSHPRGFAAGELFF. The CDR3 DNA follows: TGTGCCAGCAGCCATCCCCGGGGGTTTGCCGCCGGGGAGCTGTTTTTT.

The chain joins TRBV29-1 to TRBJ2-1, with a weak D call TRBD2 (5 bases). Germline V CDR1 and CDR2: SQVTM, ANQGSEA. This CDR3 contains 15 residues. Trimming shortened V by 4 bases and J by 1 base, and 14 bases separated the two germline ends. DNA for the CDR3: TGCAGCGTTGCTGAGCGAACGGGGTCCTACAATGAGCAGTTCTTC. Protein: CSVAERTGSYNEQFF.

The chain employs TRBV29-1 and TRBJ2-1; TRBD2 agrees at 11 bases. This CDR3 region has 15 residues. V gave up 6 bases and J gave up 3 bases; unmatched junction bases: 7. Looked up from germline, CDR1 is SQVTM and CDR2 is ANQGSEA. Written as DNA, the CDR3 is TGCAGCGTAGTACTAGCGGGAGTGTACTACAATGAGCAGTTCTTC. Protein sequence: CSVVLAGVYYNEQFF.

The gene calls are TRBV4-3 and TRBJ1-2, with D perhaps TRBD1 (6 bases). The CDR3 runs to 15 residues. Germline CDR1 is LGHNA and CDR2 is YSLEER. Deletions cut 1 base from V and 5 bases from J, with 14 bases between. The CDR3 DNA is TGCGCCAGCAGCCAAGCCTTGGACAGTTTTTATGGCTACACCTTC. This sequence encodes CASSQALDSFYGYTF.

The chain uses TRBV9 and TRBJ2-7; 11 nucleotides agree with TRBD2. Trimming took 0 bases from V and 1 from J; bases not matched to a gene: 3. Looked up from germline, CDR1 is SGDLS and CDR2 is YYNGEE. The CDR3 consists of 16 residues. The CDR3 sequence is CASSVDSSGGSYEQYV. The CDR3 DNA reads as TGTGCCAGCAGCGTAGACTCTAGCGGGGGGTCCTACGAGCAGTACGTC.

As to this clone: An end of the junction does not agree with germline; a read error may underlie this. The chain is built from TRBV3-1 (or the pseudogene TRBV3-2) and TRBJ2-4; D might be TRBD1 (6 bases). The length of the CDR3 is 14 residues. Germline loops: CDR1 LGHDT, CDR2 YNNKEL (reference sequence). CDR3 sequence (DNA): TGTGCCAGCAGCCAGGGGGCCTGGACGGGACCCGCATTATTC. Protein: CASSQGAWTGPALF.